What follows are 24 T cell receptor beta chains derived from one specimen sequenced in a study of blood T cell repertoires in COVID-19. Libraries were prepared by immunoSEQ multiplex PCR; TCRdb keeps only in-frame clonotypes and omits some of them. The table includes 150,000 or so clones, around 83% detected once. The sample consisted of PBMCs or T cells enriched from blood (not recorded which). The receptors were gathered from a woman aged 45-65 years in a cohort exposed to, infected with or recovered from COVID-19 (not recorded which).

This chain links TRBV28 with TRBJ1-1; 11 nucleotides match TRBD1. With 7 bases clipped from V and 4 bases from J, the junction kept 5 bases outside the gene matches. Germline CDR1 and CDR2: MDHEN and SYDVKM. The CDR3 contains 14 residues. The CDR3 nucleotides read TGTGCCAGCAAGCCGGGACAGGGGGTCACTGAAGCTTTCTTT. This sequence encodes CASKPGQGVTEAFF.

This clone has just one count. At one boundary the junction diverges from the germline segment, which might be a read error. The chain links TRBV7-2 to TRBJ2-1; 8 bases align to TRBD1. CDR1 and CDR2 (germline): SGHTA, FQGNSA. The length of the CDR3 is 14 residues. For the CDR3, the DNA is TGTGCCAGCAGCCAGGACAGGGCCTACACTGAGCAGTTCTTC. Its translation: CASSQDRAYTEQFF. The variable domain in full, completed from reference TRBV7-2 and TRBJ2-1, reads GAGVSQSPSNKVTEKGKDVELRCDPISGHTALYWYRQSLGQGLEFLIYFQGNSAPDKSGLPSDRFSAERTGGSVSTLTIQRTQQEDSAVYLCASSQDRAYTEQFFGPGTRLTVL.

This chain joins TRBV7-2 and TRBJ2-7, with TRBD2 identical over 10 bases. The CDR3 runs 17 residues. Germline V gene lookup returns CDR1 SGHTA and CDR2 FQGNSA. With V trimmed by 1 base and J by 4 bases, 10 bases remained unmatched. The CDR3, as DNA: TGTGCCAGCAGCTTAGGGGCCAGCGGGGGGGCTCGGTACGAGCAGTACTTC. Its translation: CASSLGASGGARYEQYF.

This chain uses TRBV5-1 with TRBJ1-1; 11 bases fit TRBD1. In germline, CDR1 is SGHRS, CDR2 YFSETQ. V was clipped by 4 bases and J by 12 bases; unmatched bases: 14. This CDR3 has 15 residues. The CDR3 loop is CASSANGQGATASFF. CDR3 DNA: TGCGCCAGCAGCGCAAACGGACAGGGGGCAACGGCGTCTTTCTTT.

V and J are TRBV29-1 and TRBJ1-5; a weak D match, TRBD1 (5 bases). The V gene's germline CDR1 is SQVTM and CDR2 ANQGSEA. The length of the CDR3 is 13 residues. Trimming stripped 4 bases from V and 1 base from J, with 8 bases between. This CDR3 is CSVADRSNQPQHF. Here the CDR3 DNA reads TGCAGCGTTGCCGACAGAAGCAATCAGCCCCAGCATTTT.

The chain uses TRBV5-1 and TRBJ2-7, with TRBD1 matching 7 bases. The CDR3 contains 15 residues. CDR1 SGHRS and CDR2 YFSETQ come from the germline V gene. V was pared by 0 bases and J by 2 bases, with 5 bases of the junction left unmatched. CDR3 loop: CASSLEGTATYEQYF. The CDR3 DNA follows: TGCGCCAGCAGCTTGGAGGGGACAGCGACCTACGAGCAGTACTTC.

The chain employs TRBV11-3 and TRBJ2-1, with D perhaps TRBD2 (6 bases). In germline, CDR1 is SGHNT, CDR2 YENEEA. V gave up 0 bases and J gave up 6 bases, with 12 bases separating them. This CDR3 region has 15 residues. The CDR3 nucleotides read TGTGCCAGCAGCTTAGACTTCGGGGACTTCAATGAGCAGTTCTTC. Translated, it gives CASSLDFGDFNEQFF.

This clone occurred once. The junction does not match germline at one end; this may be a read error. V and J are TRBV11-2 and TRBJ1-3, with D tentatively TRBD1 (5 bases). From germline, CDR1 is SGHAT and CDR2 FQNNGV. The CDR3 has 21 amino acids. The CDR3 loop is CASSLGEAGPRLGVSGNTIYF. The CDR3 bases are TGTGCCAGCAGTTTAGGGGAGGCGGGGCCACGATTAGGGGTCTCTGGAAACACCATATATTTT.

In its sample, this clone ranks as medium-sized. The rearrangement links TRBV4-2 to TRBJ2-6; D is uncertain. CDR1 is LGHNA, CDR2 YNFKEQ, per germline. The CDR3 runs 15 residues. The germline V and J ends were trimmed by 0 bases and 0 bases, with 3 bases remaining between them. The DNA for the CDR3 is TGTGCCAGCAGCCAAGACAACTCTGGGGCCAACGTCCTGACTTTC. As protein: CASSQDNSGANVLTF.

CDR3 residues: CASRQGLITEAFF. The CDR3 DNA reads TGTGCCAGCAGGCAGGGGCTAATAACTGAAGCTTTCTTT. The chain carries TRBV7-9 and TRBJ1-1, with D maybe TRBD1 (6 bases). Germline V CDR1 and CDR2: SEHNR, FQNEAQ (reference sequence). The CDR3 is made up of 13 amino acids. Trimming pared 6 bases from V and 5 bases from J, leaving 13 bases between.

The DNA of the CDR3 is TGTGCCTTTAGTACGGGAGTACAGCGGGGTCCAGGTCCCTACGAGCAGTACTTC. Translated: CAFSTGVQRGPGPYEQYF. V and J are TRBV28 and TRBJ2-7; 7 nucleotides line up with TRBD2. The V gene end was trimmed by 11 bases and the J gene end by 2 bases; junction bases not matched to a gene: 24. Germline CDR1 is MDHEN and CDR2 is SYDVKM. This CDR3 spans 18 amino acids.

The chain links TRBV2 to TRBJ1-1; D unresolved. The V gene lost 6 bases and the J gene lost 2 bases, with 16 bases spanning the gap. Germline-derived CDR1 and CDR2 are SNHLY and FYNNEI. The CDR3 contains 15 residues. The CDR3 reads CASSAETPSNTEAFF. The CDR3 DNA is TGTGCCAGCAGCGCAGAAACACCGTCAAACACTGAAGCTTTCTTT. Combining the CDR3 with reference TRBV2 and TRBJ1-1 gives the whole variable domain EPEVTQTPSHQVTQMGQEVILRCVPISNHLYFYWYRQILGQKVEFLVSFYNNEISEKSEIFDDQFSVERPDGSNFTLKIRSTKLEDSAMYFCASSAETPSNTEAFFGQGTRLTVV.

A single count supports this clone. The chain is built from TRBV7-9 and TRBJ2-5; a weak D match, TRBD1 (8 bases). Germline CDR1 SEHNR, CDR2 FQNEAQ (reference sequence). The CDR3 has 15 residues. The germline V and J ends were trimmed by 5 bases and 4 bases, with 17 bases remaining between them. CDR3 amino acids: CASSPGQGGGETQYF. CDR3 coding DNA: TGTGCCAGCAGCCCTGGACAGGGAGGGGGAGAGACCCAGTACTTC. The full variable domain, with the rest looked up from reference TRBV7-9 and TRBJ2-5, is DTGVSQNPRHKITKRGQNVTFRCDPISEHNRLYWYRQTLGQGPEFLTYFQNEAQLEKSRLLSDRFSAERPKGSFSTLEIQRTEQGDSAMYLCASSPGQGGGETQYFGPGTRLLVL.

This clone has only one observation. This rearrangement joins TRBV5-6 to TRBJ2-1; D is ambiguous. Germline lookup yields CDR1 SGHDT and CDR2 YYEEEE. Trimming shortened V by 1 base and J by 9 bases, and 5 bases separated the two germline ends. The CDR3 has 11 residues. CDR3 residues: CASSLILEQFF. CDR3 DNA sequence: TGTGCCAGCAGCTTGATACTTGAGCAGTTCTTC.

At least ten counts were recorded for this clone. The chain joins TRBV6-4 to TRBJ1-1; D remains unclear. This CDR3 has 15 residues. The ends were cut back, 2 bases at V and 1 base at J, with 11 bases in the middle. Germline V CDR1 and CDR2: MRHNA, SNTAGT. The CDR3 spells CASSDDLAANTEAFF. The CDR3 nucleotides are TGTGCCAGCAGTGACGATCTGGCGGCGAACACTGAAGCTTTCTTT.

Written as DNA, the CDR3 is TGCAGCGTTGCTAAAGCAGATACGCAGTATTTT. Translated, it gives CSVAKADTQYF. This chain connects TRBV29-1 to TRBJ2-3, with no clear D. CDR1 and CDR2 (germline): SQVTM, ANQGSEA. Trimming cost V 4 bases and J 4 bases, with 6 bases left between them. This CDR3 region has 11 residues.

The chain combines TRBV18 with TRBJ2-3; D not resolved. The CDR3 runs to 16 residues. In germline, CDR1 is KGHSH, CDR2 LQKENI. Trimming left V 2 bases short and J 3 bases short, with 15 bases between. The CDR3 region has the DNA TGTGCCAGCTCACCAGGCGAATCGAGGTGGACAGATACGCAGTATTTT. It translates to CASSPGESRWTDTQYF. Filled out from reference TRBV18 and TRBJ2-3, the complete variable domain reads NAGVMQNPRHLVRRRGQEARLRCSPMKGHSHVYWYRQLPEEGLKFMVYLQKENIIDESGMPKERFSAEFPKEGPSILRIQQVVRGDSAAYFCASSPGESRWTDTQYFGPGTRLTVL.

The chain carries TRBV2 and TRBJ2-5; TRBD1 matches 11 bases. This CDR3 contains 15 residues. Germline trimming cut 5 bases from V and 5 bases from J; bases unmatched to any gene: 7. The germline gives CDR1 SNHLY, CDR2 FYNNEI. As DNA, the CDR3 is TGTGCCAGCAGTAAGGACAGGGGGCAAGGGGAGACCCAGTACTTC. Protein: CASSKDRGQGETQYF.

V gene TRBV11-2 combines with J gene TRBJ1-3; possibly TRBD1 for D (5 bases). CDR1 and CDR2 from the germline V gene are SGHAT and FQNNGV. The CDR3 is 12 amino acids. The V and J ends lost 10 bases and 1 base respectively, with 8 bases between them. CDR3 in amino acids: CATAGSGNTIYF. The CDR3 nucleotides read TGTGCCACCGCAGGGTCTGGAAACACCATATATTTT.

The genes are TRBV9 and TRBJ1-3; 7 bases match TRBD1. Germline V CDR1 and CDR2: SGDLS, YYNGEE. CDR3 size: 18 residues. Trimming removed 3 bases from V and 4 bases from J; junction bases left unmatched: 16. CDR3 sequence: CASSAGDSFYLSGNTIYF. The DNA for the CDR3 is TGTGCCAGCAGCGCTGGGGACAGCTTTTATCTTTCAGGAAACACCATATATTTT.

The V gene is TRBV23-1, the J gene TRBJ2-1, with TRBD2 matching over 10 bases. TRBV23-1 is flagged as an ORF with uncertain function. The CDR3 runs 18 residues. V gave up 2 bases and J gave up 3 bases; unmatched junction bases: 10. CDR3 residues: CASSQRSQREGVYNEQFF. CDR3 nucleotide sequence: TGCGCCAGCAGTCAAAGGTCCCAGCGGGAGGGTGTCTACAATGAGCAGTTCTTC.

The genes are TRBV6-2 or TRBV6-3 and TRBJ2-5; TRBD2 might be the D (5 bases). CDR3 size: 16 residues. V was shortened by 0 bases and J by 1 base, with 12 bases between the two germline ends. The germline CDR1 and CDR2 sequences are MNHEY and SVGEGT. The CDR3 DNA reads as TGTGCCAGCAGTTACTCTTATCAACGGGGCCAAGAGACCCAGTACTTC. It specifies CASSYSYQRGQETQYF.

The genes are TRBV18 and TRBJ1-1; 7 bases are a match to TRBD1. The V and J ends lost 9 bases and 12 bases, in that order; junction bases with no gene match: 10. The CDR3 has 11 amino acids. From germline, CDR1 is KGHSH and CDR2 LQKENI. In nucleotides, the CDR3 is TGTGCCAGTTCTCAGGGGGTTTTGACTTTCTTT. Residues: CASSQGVLTFF.

The rearrangement links TRBV11-3 to TRBJ2-7; tentative D call: TRBD2 (5 bases). The CDR3 spans 16 residues. Germline V gene sequence: CDR1 SGHNT, CDR2 YENEEA. V shed 4 bases and J shed 4 bases, with 20 bases lying between them. CDR3 residues: CASSSQRLPEGYEQYF. DNA for the CDR3: TGTGCCAGCAGCTCCCAAAGGCTTCCTGAGGGTTACGAGCAGTACTTC.